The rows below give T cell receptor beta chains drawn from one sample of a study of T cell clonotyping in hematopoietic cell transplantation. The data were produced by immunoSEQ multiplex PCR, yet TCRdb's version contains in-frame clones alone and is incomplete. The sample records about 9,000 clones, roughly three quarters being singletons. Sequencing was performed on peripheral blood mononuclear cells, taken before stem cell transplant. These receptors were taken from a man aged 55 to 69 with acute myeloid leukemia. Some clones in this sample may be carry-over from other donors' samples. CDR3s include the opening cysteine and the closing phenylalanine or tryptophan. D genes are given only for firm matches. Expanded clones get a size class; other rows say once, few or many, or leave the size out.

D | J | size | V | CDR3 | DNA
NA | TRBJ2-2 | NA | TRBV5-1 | CASSLDGADTGELFF | TGCGCCAGCAGCTTAGACGGGGCAGACACCGGGGAGCTGTTTTTT
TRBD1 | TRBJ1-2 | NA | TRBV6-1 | CASRAGGGYGYTF | TGTGCCAGCAGAGCAGGGGGCGGCTATGGCTACACCTTC
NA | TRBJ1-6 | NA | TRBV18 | CASSPRQGPSSYNSPLHF | TGTGCCAGCTCACCAAGGCAGGGGCCTAGCTCCTATAATTCACCCCTCCACTTT
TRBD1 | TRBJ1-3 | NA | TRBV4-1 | CASSQVVGQGYGGGNTIYF | TGCGCCAGCAGCCAAGTTGTAGGACAGGGGTACGGTGGGGGAAACACCATATATTTT
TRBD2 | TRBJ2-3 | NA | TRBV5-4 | CASGLAGFVRDTQYF | TGTGCCTCCGGACTAGCGGGGTTCGTCAGAGATACGCAGTATTTT
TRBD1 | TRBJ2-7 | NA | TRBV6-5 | CASSPETGAYEQYF | TGTGCCAGCAGCCCCGAGACAGGGGCCTACGAGCAGTACTTC
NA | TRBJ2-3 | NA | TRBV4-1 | CASSQGLSVADTQYF | TGCGCCAGCAGCCAAGGTCTTAGCGTGGCAGATACGCAGTATTTT
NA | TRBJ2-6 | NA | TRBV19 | CASSIAGSLLSGANVLTF | TGTGCCAGTAGTATAGCGGGCAGCTTACTCTCTGGGGCCAACGTCCTGACTTTC
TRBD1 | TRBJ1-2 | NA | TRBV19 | CASSTNLGTALYGYTF | TGTGCCAGTAGTACGAATCTAGGGACAGCTCTCTATGGCTACACCTTC
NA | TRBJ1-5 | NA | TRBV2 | CASDFSGAAGNQPQHF | TGTGCCAGCGATTTCTCTGGGGCGGCAGGCAATCAGCCCCAGCATTTT
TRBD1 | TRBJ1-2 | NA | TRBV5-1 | CASSLVGQGTYGYTF | TGCGCCAGCAGCTTGGTGGGACAGGGGACCTATGGCTACACCTTC
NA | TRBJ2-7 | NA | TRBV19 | CASRRQLSDEQYF | TGTGCCAGTAGGCGACAGTTATCGGACGAGCAGTACTTC
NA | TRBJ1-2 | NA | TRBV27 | CASSLLRGVDGYTF | TGTGCCAGCAGTTTGTTGAGGGGCGTTGATGGCTACACCTTC
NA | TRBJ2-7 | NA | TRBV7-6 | CASSLDSGHYEQYF | TGTGCCAGCAGCTTAGATTCGGGACACTACGAGCAGTACTTC
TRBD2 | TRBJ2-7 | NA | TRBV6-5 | CASSGLAGTYEQYF | TGTGCCAGCAGCGGACTAGCGGGAACCTACGAGCAGTACTTC
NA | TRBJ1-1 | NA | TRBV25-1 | CASSDGGLRNTEAFF | TGTGCCAGCAGTGACGGGGGACTCAGGAACACTGAAGCTTTCTTT
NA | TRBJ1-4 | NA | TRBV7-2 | CASSLGGKSNEKLFF | TGTGCCAGCAGCTTAGGAGGGAAATCTAATGAAAAACTGTTTTTT
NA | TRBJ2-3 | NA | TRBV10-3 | CATQETSTDTQYF | TGTGCCACCCAGGAGACTAGCACAGATACGCAGTATTTT
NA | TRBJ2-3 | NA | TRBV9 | CASSPRVGGGPDTQYF | TGTGCCAGCAGCCCTCGGGTCGGAGGGGGGCCAGATACGCAGTATTTT
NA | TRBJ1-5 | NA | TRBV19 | CASSNLFQGYSNQPQHF | TGTGCCAGTAGTAACCTATTTCAGGGATATAGCAATCAGCCCCAGCATTTT
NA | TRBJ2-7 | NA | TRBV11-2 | CASSLDFRASAEQYF | TGTGCCAGCAGCTTAGATTTTAGGGCTAGCGCAGAGCAGTACTTC
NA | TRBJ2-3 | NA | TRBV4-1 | CASSQDDRPGQDTQYF | TGCGCCAGCAGCCAAGACGACCGCCCGGGACAAGATACGCAGTATTTT
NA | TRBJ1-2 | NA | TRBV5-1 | CASSSITGNYGYTF | TGCGCCAGCAGCTCTATTACAGGGAACTATGGCTACACCTTC
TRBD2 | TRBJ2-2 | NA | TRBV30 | CAWTNGRGIGELFF | TGTGCCTGGACGAACGGGAGGGGGATCGGGGAGCTGTTTTTT
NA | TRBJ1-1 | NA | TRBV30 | CAWAPGGYTEAFF | TGTGCCTGGGCCCCAGGAGGATACACTGAAGCTTTCTTT
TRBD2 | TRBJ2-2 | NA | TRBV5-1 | CASSLAAGGRTGELFF | TGCGCCAGCAGCTTGGCAGCGGGGGGTCGCACCGGGGAGCTGTTTTTT
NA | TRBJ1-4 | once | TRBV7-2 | CASSSVGVREKLFF | TGTGCCAGCAGCTCGGTAGGGGTGCGAGAAAAACTGTTTTTT